Below are 20 T cell receptor beta chains sequenced from a single sample in a study of cytomegalovirus exposure and HLA in healthy donors. The primer mix had 60 Vbeta and 13 Jbeta primers. Profiled with immunoSEQ multiplex PCR; TCRdb holds only in-frame clones, not every one. The table lists approximately 140,000 clones, approximately 83% of them singletons. What was sequenced was PBMCs. The origin of the receptors is a girl aged 2-10 years in good health and CMV-seronegative.

V usage is TRBV25-1 and J usage is TRBJ1-1; TRBD1 might be the D (6 bases). CDR3 length equals 13 residues. V was clipped by 6 bases and J by 2 bases, with 10 bases between them. CDR1 and CDR2 (germline): MGHDK, SYGVNS. In nucleotides, the CDR3 is TGTGCCAGCAGATCCAGGGGTAACACTGAAGCTTTCTTT. Translating it yields CASRSRGNTEAFF.

For the CDR3, the DNA is TGCGCCAGCAGCCAAGAGGGGACTAGCGGGGGGGCAGTTTTGGGGGCCAACGTCCTGACTTTC. This codes for CASSQEGTSGGAVLGANVLTF. The chain links TRBV4-3 to TRBJ2-6; 16 nucleotides match TRBD2. There are 21 residues in the CDR3. J gave up 4 bases and V 0 bases, and 9 bases lay outside the gene matches. The germline CDR1 and CDR2 sequences are LGHNA and YSLEER.

V gene TRBV6-1 combines with J gene TRBJ1-2, with D maybe TRBD1 (6 bases). Trimming shortened V by 5 bases and J by 8 bases, and 21 bases separated the two germline ends. Germline lookup yields CDR1 MNHNS and CDR2 SASEGT. This CDR3 region has 15 residues. This CDR3 is CASSFRDTREGGYTF. The CDR3 nucleotides are TGTGCCAGCAGTTTCCGGGACACAAGGGAGGGAGGCTACACCTTC.

The table lists this clone with a few counts. This chain joins TRBV19 and TRBJ1-1; D not resolved. Trimming left V 0 bases short and J 0 bases short, with 2 bases between. The CDR3 has 13 residues. CDR1 and CDR2 (germline): LNHDA, SQIVND (reference sequence). CDR3 sequence (DNA): TGTGCCAGTAGTATAGACTTGAACACTGAAGCTTTCTTT. The encoded protein is CASSIDLNTEAFF.

This chain links TRBV11-2 with TRBJ2-3, with 7 bases lining up with TRBD1. CDR1 and CDR2 (germline): SGHAT, FQNNGV. The CDR3 has 14 amino acids. The junction had 1 base not matched to a gene; V was cut back by 3 bases and J by 1 base. The CDR3 DNA is TGTGCCAGCAGCTTCACAGGGGGCACAGATACGCAGTATTTT. It specifies CASSFTGGTDTQYF.

This clone has just a few counts. The chain is built from TRBV4-3 and TRBJ1-1; TRBD1 might be the D (5 bases). This CDR3 has 15 amino acids. The V gene's germline CDR1 is LGHNA and CDR2 YSLEER. V dropped 0 bases and J dropped 9 bases, with 17 bases sitting between them. Here the CDR3 DNA reads TGCGCCAGCAGCCAAGAGGTTCGGGGGGGAAAAAAAGCTTTCTTT. It specifies CASSQEVRGGKKAFF.

The rearrangement joins TRBV10-1 to TRBJ2-3; 10 bases match TRBD2. Trimming took 9 bases from V and 2 from J; bases not matched to a gene: 8. The CDR3 consists of 15 residues. Germline loops: CDR1 WNHNN, CDR2 SYGVQD (reference sequence). CDR3 coding DNA: TGCGCCAGGAGATTAGCGGGGGGCACCACAGATACGCAGTATTTT. This encodes CARRLAGGTTDTQYF.

This chain uses TRBV27 with TRBJ1-6, with 7 bases that match TRBD1. The CDR3 runs to 14 residues. V shed 5 bases, J shed 7 bases, and the junction held 5 bases outside the gene matches. Germline loops: CDR1 MNHEY, CDR2 SMNVEV (reference sequence). CDR3 region: CASSLTGPNSPLHF. The CDR3 bases are TGTGCCAGCAGTCTGACAGGGCCCAATTCACCCCTCCACTTT.

The V and J genes are TRBV19 and TRBJ1-1; 10 nucleotides match TRBD1. With V trimmed by 5 bases and J by 2 bases, 5 bases remained unmatched. Germline lookup yields CDR1 LNHDA and CDR2 SQIVND (reference sequence). This CDR3 is 15 amino acids long. The CDR3 loop is CASSPRDRGNTEAFF. CDR3 sequence (DNA): TGTGCCAGTAGTCCACGGGACAGGGGCAACACTGAAGCTTTCTTT.

This chain links TRBV5-1 with TRBJ2-3; 10 bases map to TRBD2. Trimming cost V 3 bases and J 0 bases; bases outside gene matches: 4. The CDR3 is made up of 16 amino acids. The germline gives CDR1 SGHRS, CDR2 YFSETQ. In DNA, the CDR3 is TGCGCCAGCAGCTCCCTAGCGGGGGCTAGCACAGATACGCAGTATTTT. It specifies CASSSLAGASTDTQYF.

This chain connects TRBV7-8 to TRBJ2-7; the D gene is possibly TRBD2 (5 bases). V was pared by 1 base and J by 2 bases, with 12 bases between. The CDR3 spans 15 residues. The V gene's germline CDR1 is SGHVS and CDR2 FQNEAQ. The DNA for the CDR3 is TGTGCCAGCAGCTTAGACGGACTGCATACCTACGAGCAGTACTTC. Translated, it gives CASSLDGLHTYEQYF.

The genes are TRBV2 and TRBJ2-7; 11 bases match TRBD1. Germline values: CDR1 SNHLY, CDR2 FYNNEI. V lost 6 bases and J lost 0; bases outside the gene matches: 4. CDR3 length equals 15 residues. CDR3 sequence (DNA): TGTGCCAGCAGAGGGGACAGGGGGGGCTCCTACGAGCAGTACTTC. Translation gives CASRGDRGGSYEQYF.

The chain uses TRBV4-2 and TRBJ1-5; D gene uncertain. CDR3 size: 14 residues. Germline assignment: CDR1 LGHNA and CDR2 YNFKEQ. With 3 bases removed from V and 4 bases from J, the gap between germline ends came to 10 bases. CDR3 nucleotides: TGTGCCAGCAGCCAGGAAGACTGGAATCAGCCCCAGCATTTT. Its protein product is CASSQEDWNQPQHF.

V is TRBV5-1 and J is TRBJ2-3; no definite D call. From germline, CDR1 is SGHRS and CDR2 YFSETQ. V was trimmed by 1 base and J by 2 bases, leaving 8 bases between them. The CDR3 is 14 amino acids. The CDR3 reads CASSLNVATDTQYF. Written as DNA, the CDR3 is TGCGCCAGCAGCTTGAATGTGGCCACAGATACGCAGTATTTT.

This sequence joins TRBV6-5 and TRBJ2-1; 15 positions agree with TRBD2. V gave up 6 bases and J gave up 8 bases; unmatched junction bases: 5. The germline CDR1 and CDR2 sequences are MNHEY and SVGAGI. The length of the CDR3 is 15 residues. CDR3 sequence reads: CASRPGLAGGDEQFF. CDR3 DNA sequence: TGTGCCAGCAGACCGGGACTAGCGGGAGGCGATGAGCAGTTCTTC.

The chain joins TRBV7-2 to TRBJ1-1; D possibly corresponds to TRBD1 (6 bases). Germline-derived CDR1 and CDR2 are SGHTA and FQGNSA. The V gene lost 5 bases and the J gene lost 4 bases, with 14 bases spanning the gap. This CDR3 is 14 amino acids long. The CDR3 DNA is TGTGCCAGCAGCATAACAGGGTTGTTCACTGAAGCTTTCTTT. It specifies CASSITGLFTEAFF.

About this clone itself: The same CDR3 is also encoded by other DNA sequences in this sample. This chain uses TRBV15 with TRBJ1-6; D remains unclear. Deletions cut 3 bases from V and 1 base from J, with 7 bases between. Germline CDR1 LNHNV, CDR2 YYDKDF (reference sequence). CDR3 size: 15 residues. The CDR3 region is CATSRSLSYNSPLHF. DNA of the CDR3: TGTGCCACCAGCAGGAGTTTGTCCTATAATTCACCCCTCCACTTT.

The chain combines TRBV7-2 with TRBJ1-6; D perhaps matches TRBD1 (5 bases). The CDR3 is 13 amino acids. Trimming removed 1 base at V and 12 bases at J, with 10 bases between. In germline, CDR1 is SGHTA, CDR2 FQGNSA. The CDR3, as DNA: TGTGCCAGCAGCTTAGTGACAGAGCGACCCCTCCACTTT. This codes for CASSLVTERPLHF.

J is TRBJ2-5 and V is TRBV2; D gene unclear. Per the germline V gene, CDR1 is SNHLY and CDR2 is FYNNEI. There are 14 residues in the CDR3. V shed 1 base and J shed 2 bases, with 8 bases lying between them. CDR3 loop: CASSEETFQETQYF. DNA of the CDR3: TGTGCCAGCAGTGAAGAGACATTTCAAGAGACCCAGTACTTC.

This clone was seen once. This rearrangement joins TRBV10-3 to TRBJ2-5; 9 positions agree with TRBD1. The J call may not be correct, given that the DNA end is closer to TRBJ2-7. This CDR3 contains 13 residues. Looked up from germline, CDR1 is ENHRY and CDR2 is SYGVKD. The CDR3 loop reads CAIRGTGTSEQYF. As DNA, the CDR3 is TGTGCCATCAGGGGGACAGGGACGTCCGAGCAGTACTTC.